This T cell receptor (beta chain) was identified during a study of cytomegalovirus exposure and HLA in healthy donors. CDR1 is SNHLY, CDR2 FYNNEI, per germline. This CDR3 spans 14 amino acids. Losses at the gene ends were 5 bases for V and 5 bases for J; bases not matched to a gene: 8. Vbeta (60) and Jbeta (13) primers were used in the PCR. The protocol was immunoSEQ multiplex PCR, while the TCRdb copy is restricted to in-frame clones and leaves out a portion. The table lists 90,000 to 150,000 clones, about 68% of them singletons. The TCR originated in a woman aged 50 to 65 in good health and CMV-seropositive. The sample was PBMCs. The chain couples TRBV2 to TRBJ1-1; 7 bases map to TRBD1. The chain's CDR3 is CASSKQGWDTEAFF. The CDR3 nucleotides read TGTGCCAGCAGTAAACAGGGGTGGGATACTGAAGCTTTCTTT.